One and the same sample provided the 4 T cell receptor beta chains below, sequenced in a study of vaccination effects on CD4 cells after COVID-19. Before sequencing took place, the ViraFEST assay used viral peptide pools to expand antigen-specific CD4+ T cells. Between days 9 and 11 of culture, CD4+ T cells were separated out. In the vaccine recipients, nucleocapsid antibodies were negative and there was no prior SARS-CoV-2 infection. Assay: immunoSEQ multiplex PCR; the TCRdb copy retains only in-frame clones and omits some. The data hold about 55,000 clones, with roughly 70% observed a single time. Their antigens are not known. The source material was CD4+ T cells from PBMCs cultured with SARS-CoV-2 spike peptides, sampled before COVID-19 vaccination. These receptors were taken from a human donor who received a COVID-19 vaccine.

In this sample, this clone turned up a few times. The V gene is TRBV29-1, the J gene TRBJ1-2; 7 positions match TRBD1. The CDR3 is 12 amino acids. Losses at the gene ends were 6 bases for V and 8 bases for J; bases not matched to a gene: 9. The V gene's germline CDR1 is SQVTM and CDR2 ANQGSEA. The CDR3 bases are TGCAGCGTGTACACCACAGGGGAGGGCTACACCTTC. Amino acid sequence: CSVYTTGEGYTF.

V and J are TRBV28 and TRBJ1-5, with 10 nucleotides matching TRBD1. The CDR3 has 14 residues. Germline CDR1 MDHEN, CDR2 SYDVKM. After removal of 6 bases from V and 5 bases from J, the junction contained 4 bases not matched to a gene. DNA for the CDR3: TGTGCCAGCAGCCGGGACAGGGGACATCAGCCCCAGCATTTT. Its protein product is CASSRDRGHQPQHF.

This chain links TRBV27 with TRBJ1-1, with a weak D call TRBD1 (5 bases). Trimming removed 5 bases at V and 3 bases at J, with 16 bases between. The CDR3 spans 15 residues. Germline V gives CDR1 MNHEY, CDR2 SMNVEV (reference sequence). The CDR3 bases are TGTGCCAGCAGTCCCTGGGCCCGGGGGGACACTGAAGCTTTCTTT. This gives the protein CASSPWARGDTEAFF.

The gene calls are TRBV6-2 or TRBV6-3 and TRBJ2-1; weak D call: TRBD1 (5 bases). V lost 0 bases to trimming and J lost 4 bases, with 10 bases between them. The CDR3 covers 15 residues. Germline CDR1 reads MNHEY; CDR2 reads SVGEGT. CDR3 sequence: CASSYSGLPYNEQFF. The CDR3 bases are TGTGCCAGCAGTTACTCGGGGCTACCTTACAATGAGCAGTTCTTC.